The rows below give T cell receptor beta chains drawn from one sample of a study of OX40 agonist ivuxolimab in advanced cancers. TCRdb's table, derived via immunoSEQ multiplex PCR, lists solely in-frame clones and lacks some. The top ten clones hold 0.68% of a sample with under 80,000 clones, about nine tenths of them seen once. Sequencing was performed on CD4+ or CD8+ T cells sorted from blood, taken in a trial of the OX40 agonist ivuxolimab. The receptors shown here come from an adult with an advanced solid tumor such as melanoma, head and neck, liver or kidney cancer. Each CDR3 is given with its conserved first and last residue. Each record gives: CDR3 protein, CDR3 DNA, D gene, clone size, V gene, J gene. D genes are given only for firm matches. Size is omitted from some rows. Given values are once, few, many or a class for expanded clones.

CDR3aa: CASSLVGSLGTDTQYF
CDR3nt: TGTGCCAGCAGCTTAGTGGGTTCCCTTGGGACAGATACGCAGTATTTT
d_gene: .
abundance: .
v_gene: TRBV11-1
j_gene: TRBJ2-3

CDR3aa: CAWSGGGAREKLFF
CDR3nt: TGTGCCTGGAGCGGCGGGGGGGCACGCGAAAAACTGTTTTTT
d_gene: .
abundance: .
v_gene: TRBV30
j_gene: TRBJ1-4

CDR3aa: CASSSTGGRETQYF
CDR3nt: TGTGCCAGCAGTTCGACAGGGGGCCGAGAGACCCAGTACTTC
d_gene: TRBD1
abundance: .
v_gene: TRBV28
j_gene: TRBJ2-5

CDR3aa: CASSRDSTYEQYF
CDR3nt: TGCGCCAGCAGCCGGGACTCTACCTACGAGCAGTACTTC
d_gene: .
abundance: .
v_gene: TRBV5-1
j_gene: TRBJ2-7

CDR3aa: CASSLETGRNTEAFF
CDR3nt: TGTGCCAGCAGCTTGGAAACCGGAAGGAACACTGAAGCTTTCTTT
d_gene: .
abundance: .
v_gene: TRBV5-4
j_gene: TRBJ1-1

CDR3aa: CASIPAAGNTIYF
CDR3nt: TGTGCCAGTATCCCCGCGGCCGGAAACACCATATATTTT
d_gene: .
abundance: .
v_gene: TRBV19
j_gene: TRBJ1-3

CDR3aa: CASSYSRAAGKTEAFF
CDR3nt: TGTGCCAGCAGTTACTCTAGGGCGGCAGGGAAAACTGAAGCTTTCTTT
d_gene: .
abundance: once
v_gene: TRBV6-5
j_gene: TRBJ1-1

CDR3aa: CASSLAGGGNYGYTF
CDR3nt: TGTGCCAGCAGCTTAGCGGGCGGCGGGAACTATGGCTACACCTTC
d_gene: .
abundance: .
v_gene: TRBV7-9
j_gene: TRBJ1-2

CDR3aa: CASSEEERQPQHF
CDR3nt: TGTGCCAGCAGTGAAGAGGAGCGGCAGCCCCAGCATTTT
d_gene: .
abundance: .
v_gene: TRBV6-1
j_gene: TRBJ1-5

CDR3aa: CASRLSSGKNGAYEQYF
CDR3nt: TGCGCCAGCAGGTTGAGTAGCGGAAAAAACGGGGCCTACGAGCAGTACTTC
d_gene: .
abundance: .
v_gene: TRBV10-1
j_gene: TRBJ2-7

CDR3aa: CASSFFTDNTEAFF
CDR3nt: TGTGCCAGCAGTTTTTTCACGGATAACACTGAAGCTTTCTTT
d_gene: .
abundance: .
v_gene: TRBV28
j_gene: TRBJ1-1

CDR3aa: CASSLGLLNYGYTF
CDR3nt: TGTGCCAGCAGCTTAGGACTTCTTAACTATGGCTACACCTTC
d_gene: .
abundance: .
v_gene: TRBV7-8
j_gene: TRBJ1-2

CDR3aa: CASSVQGSTDTQYF
CDR3nt: TGTGCCAGCAGCGTACAGGGGAGCACAGATACGCAGTATTTT
d_gene: TRBD1
abundance: .
v_gene: TRBV6-1
j_gene: TRBJ2-3